What follows are 14 T cell receptor beta chains derived from one specimen sequenced in a study of T-cell memory formation after mild COVID-19. TCRdb used MiXCR to reprocess the 5' RACE reads, holding one entry per CDR3 protein. The sample shows approximately 170,000 distinct CDR3 sequences, over 10% of them seen only once. Sequencing was performed on PBMCs or a T cell subset sorted from them (not recorded which). All receptors come from a young man who had mild COVID-19 (a few samples of this study predate the infection). Cell type and time point are not known.

In its sample, this clonotype was seen many times. The chain combines TRBV7-2 with TRBJ2-3; 9 bases are shared with TRBD2. J gave up 5 bases and V 5 bases, and 11 bases lay outside the gene matches. The CDR3 has 16 amino acids. Germline V lookup: CDR1 SGHTA, CDR2 FQGNSA. The CDR3 loop is CASSPGWRGGGDTQYF. As DNA, the CDR3 is TGTGCCAGCAGCCCAGGGTGGCGGGGGGGAGGAGATACGCAGTATTTT.

This clonotype was observed a few times. The chain carries TRBV7-8 and TRBJ2-1; 8 bases align to TRBD2. V lost 1 base, J lost 13 bases, and 3 bases stayed unmatched. CDR1 and CDR2 from the germline V gene are SGHVS and FQNEAQ. The CDR3 totals 12 residues. CDR3 sequence (DNA): TGTGCCAGCAGCTTAGTCAGCGGGGGCCAGTTCTTC. It is translated as CASSLVSGGQFF.

There are many counts of this clonotype. The V gene is TRBV5-1, the J gene TRBJ1-2; the D is unclear. The CDR3 covers 12 residues. The V end was cut by 0 bases, the J end by 8 bases, with 8 bases between. Germline CDR1 reads SGHRS; CDR2 reads YFSETQ. The CDR3 protein is CASSLAGGGYTF. Here the CDR3 DNA reads TGCGCCAGCAGCTTGGCAGGTGGAGGCTACACCTTC.

This clonotype has ten or more counts. The chain uses TRBV7-8 and TRBJ2-5, with TRBD1 as a possible D gene (5 bases). The germline CDR1 and CDR2 sequences are SGHVS and FQNEAQ. This CDR3 region has 13 residues. V lost 5 bases, J lost 2 bases, and 9 bases lay in between. DNA of the CDR3: TGTGCCAGCAGCCGGACACCACAAGAGACCCAGTACTTC. Translating gives CASSRTPQETQYF. Variable domain in full (rest from reference TRBV7-8 and TRBJ2-5): GAGVSQSPRYKVAKRGQDVALRCDPISGHVSLFWYQQALGQGPEFLTYFQNEAQLDKSGLPSDRFFAERPEGSVSTLKIQRTQQEDSAVYLCASSRTPQETQYFGPGTRLLVL.

The rearrangement links TRBV19 to TRBJ2-7; tentative D call: TRBD1 (5 bases). The CDR3 is 13 amino acids. The germline gives CDR1 LNHDA, CDR2 SQIVND (reference sequence). V was cut by 4 bases and J by 0 bases, with 7 bases left in between. The CDR3 region is CASSNRRSYEQYF. The CDR3 nucleotides read TGTGCCAGTAGTAACAGGCGCTCCTACGAGCAGTACTTC. Full variable domain (remainder filled in from reference TRBV19 and TRBJ2-7): DGGITQSPKYLFRKEGQNVTLSCEQNLNHDAMYWYRQDPGQGLRLIYYSQIVNDFQKGDIAEGYSVSREKKESFPLTVTSAQKNPTAFYLCASSNRRSYEQYFGPGTRLTVT.

This chain links TRBV20-1 with TRBJ2-1; 11 bases line up with TRBD2. Trimming took 3 bases from V and 9 from J; bases not matched to a gene: 10. The CDR3 spans 15 residues. From germline, CDR1 is DFQATT and CDR2 SNEGSKA (reference sequence). The DNA of the CDR3 is TGCAGTGCTAGGATGATCTCCGGGACTAGCGGTGAGCAGTTCTTC. It specifies CSARMISGTSGEQFF.

This clonotype was seen repeatedly, ten times or more. The chain uses TRBV6-6 and TRBJ1-1; TRBD1 aligns across 8 bases. Trimming at V came to 5 bases and at J to 1 base, leaving 9 bases not matched to a gene. CDR1 MNHNY and CDR2 SVGAGI come from the germline V gene (reference sequence). This CDR3 has 16 amino acids. The CDR3 sequence: CASSPPTGDGNTEAFF. DNA for the CDR3: TGTGCCAGCAGTCCCCCGACAGGGGATGGGAACACTGAAGCTTTCTTT.

The rearrangement joins TRBV5-1 to TRBJ1-1, with D maybe TRBD1 (6 bases). Germline CDR1 reads SGHRS; CDR2 reads YFSETQ. This CDR3 spans 13 amino acids. Deletions cut 5 bases from V and 1 base from J, with 9 bases between. CDR3 protein: CASRRQENTEAFF. CDR3 in DNA: TGCGCCAGCAGGCGACAGGAGAACACTGAAGCTTTCTTT.

The V call is TRBV7-2, the J call TRBJ2-5; 9 positions match TRBD2. Germline-derived CDR1 and CDR2 are SGHTA and FQGNSA. This CDR3 has 17 amino acids. Trimming took 2 bases from V and 5 from J; bases not matched to a gene: 12. The CDR3: CASSLSSRGRARETQYF. The CDR3 region has the DNA TGTGCCAGCAGCTTAAGCTCTCGCGGGAGGGCCCGTGAGACCCAGTACTTC.

The chain combines TRBV13 with TRBJ1-2; TRBD1 might be the D (5 bases). V was clipped by 4 bases and J by 2 bases, with 11 bases between them. This CDR3 has 14 amino acids. Per the germline V gene, CDR1 is PRHDT and CDR2 is FYEKMQ (reference sequence). CDR3 residues: CASSSLNRNYGYTF. As DNA, the CDR3 is TGTGCCAGCAGCTCGTTGAACAGGAACTATGGCTACACCTTC.

In this sample, this clonotype turned up a few times. The rearrangement joins TRBV20-1 to TRBJ1-6; TRBD1 matches at 10 bases. The J segment lost 10 bases and the V segment lost 3 bases, leaving 6 bases of the junction unmatched. The V gene's germline CDR1 is DFQATT and CDR2 SNEGSKA (reference sequence). This CDR3 has 14 residues. The CDR3 sequence is CSASPGTGDSPLHF. As DNA, the CDR3 is TGCAGTGCTAGCCCCGGGACAGGGGACTCACCCCTCCACTTT.

V and J are TRBV6-5 and TRBJ2-3; 9 bases line up with TRBD2. This CDR3 region has 17 residues. The germline CDR1 and CDR2 sequences are MNHEY and SVGAGI. Trimming took 1 base from V and 3 from J; bases not matched to a gene: 8. CDR3: CASSYLRGGRFTDTQYF. The CDR3 DNA is TGTGCCAGCAGTTACTTGCGGGGGGGCCGTTTTACAGATACGCAGTATTTT.

The sample holds a few counts of this clonotype. V and J are TRBV18 and TRBJ1-3, with 7 bases fitting TRBD1. Germline CDR1 and CDR2: KGHSH and LQKENI. The V gene end was trimmed by 3 bases and the J gene end by 7 bases; junction bases not matched to a gene: 9. CDR3 length: 15 amino acids. CDR3 nucleotide sequence: TGTGCCAGCTCACCGAACCCGACAGGGCGCAACACCATATATTTT. Amino acids: CASSPNPTGRNTIYF.

This clonotype was counted only a few times. The V gene is TRBV12-3 or TRBV12-4, the J gene TRBJ2-2; D tentatively reads TRBD1 or TRBD2 (6 bases each). CDR3 size: 13 residues. Trimming took 6 bases from V and 3 from J, leaving 8 bases between them. Here the CDR3 DNA reads TGTGCCAGCAGAGGGGGGCACACCGGGGAGCTGTTTTTT. Residues: CASRGGHTGELFF.